Below are 11 T cell receptor beta chains sequenced from a single sample in a study of beta chain features in type 1 diabetes. Reverse transcribing all isolated RNA meant expressed TCRB transcripts were sequenced. Only in-frame clones appear in the TCRdb table, and some are missing; sequencing was by immunoSEQ multiplex PCR. The table shows approximately 380,000 clones, with around 15% occurring only once. The sequenced material came from naive CD4+ T cells from blood. The receptors shown here come from a woman younger than 30 in good health.

This chain joins TRBV7-2 and TRBJ2-1, with TRBD1 as a possible D gene (5 bases). The CDR3 is 13 amino acids. The germline CDR1 and CDR2 sequences are SGHTA and FQGNSA. V lost 5 bases and J lost 3, with 8 bases in between. CDR3 region: CASSPTDYNEQFF. Written as DNA, the CDR3 is TGTGCCAGCAGCCCGACAGACTACAATGAGCAGTTCTTC.

This clone was seen a handful of times. The V gene is TRBV30, the J gene TRBJ1-1; D unclear. The V gene lost 1 base and the J gene lost 1 base, with 7 bases spanning the gap. The CDR3 contains 13 residues. Germline V gene lookup returns CDR1 GTSNPN and CDR2 SVGIG (reference sequence). The CDR3 sequence is CAWSGAENTEAFF. In nucleotides, the CDR3 is TGTGCCTGGAGTGGGGCAGAGAACACTGAAGCTTTCTTT. Together with reference TRBV30 and TRBJ1-1, the CDR3 gives the full variable domain: SQTIHQWPATLVQPVGSPLSLECTVEGTSNPNLYWYRQAAGRGLQLLFYSVGIGQISSEVPQNLSASRPQDRQFILSSKKLLLSDSGFYLCAWSGAENTEAFFGQGTRLTVV.

In this sample, this clone turned up a few times. The rearrangement links TRBV29-1 to TRBJ2-1, with 8 bases aligning to TRBD2. Germline lookup yields CDR1 SQVTM and CDR2 ANQGSEA. The CDR3 sequence is 12 residues long. The V gene end was trimmed by 8 bases and the J gene end by 12 bases; junction bases not matched to a gene: 12. The CDR3, as DNA: TGCAGCTCCAGGGGTAGCGGGATTGGGCAGTTCTTC. It codes for CSSRGSGIGQFF.

This rearrangement joins TRBV15 to TRBJ1-5; D remains ambiguous. CDR1 and CDR2 (germline): LNHNV, YYDKDF (reference sequence). The CDR3 length is 14 residues. Trimming cost V 3 bases and J 4 bases, with 10 bases left between them. Here the CDR3 reads CATSSEYKNQPQHF. The CDR3 DNA is TGTGCCACCAGCAGCGAATACAAAAATCAGCCCCAGCATTTT.

This clone was found a few times. The chain joins TRBV19 to TRBJ2-1; TRBD2 is a possible D gene (6 bases). The CDR3 has 15 residues. V was clipped by 9 bases and J by 2 bases, with 17 bases between them. In germline, CDR1 is LNHDA, CDR2 SQIVND (reference sequence). The CDR3 DNA follows: TGTGCCAGCGACTCCCGGGACTTGACCTACAATGAGCAGTTCTTC. As protein: CASDSRDLTYNEQFF.

This clone turned up a few times. CDR3 amino acids: CSVGLASDTQYF. CDR3 DNA sequence: TGCAGCGTTGGACTAGCCTCAGATACGCAGTATTTT. The J gene is TRBJ2-3, the V gene TRBV29-1; 7 bases match TRBD2. V shed 4 bases and J 4 bases; nucleotides not matched to a gene: 2. Germline CDR1 and CDR2: SQVTM and ANQGSEA. The CDR3 has 12 residues.

This chain links TRBV30 with TRBJ2-1, with 10 nucleotides matching TRBD2. V trimming: 0 bases; J trimming: 5 bases; junction bases outside the gene matches: 4. The germline V gene has CDR1 GTSNPN and CDR2 SVGIG (reference sequence). The CDR3 contains 15 residues. Here the CDR3 reads CAWSVGTSVNNEQFF. CDR3 nucleotide sequence: TGTGCCTGGAGTGTTGGGACTAGCGTCAACAATGAGCAGTTCTTC.

This clone turned up a few times. V usage is TRBV29-1 and J usage is TRBJ2-7; 8 nucleotides agree with TRBD1. This CDR3 is built from 12 residues. V shed 6 bases, J shed 7 bases, and the junction held 8 bases outside the gene matches. Germline V gene sequence: CDR1 SQVTM, CDR2 ANQGSEA. The CDR3 is CSVSKTGEEQYF. In nucleotides, the CDR3 is TGCAGCGTCTCCAAGACAGGGGAAGAGCAGTACTTC.

The rearrangement uses TRBV28 and TRBJ2-5, with TRBD1 as a possible D gene (7 bases). This CDR3 is 15 amino acids long. V was clipped by 7 bases and J by 2 bases, with 17 bases between them. The germline V gene encodes CDR1 MDHEN and CDR2 SYDVKM. The CDR3, as DNA: TGTGCCAGCATCCAGGGGGGAATGGGTCAAGAGACCCAGTACTTC. This codes for CASIQGGMGQETQYF. The whole variable domain, filled in from reference TRBV28 and TRBJ2-5, reads DVKVTQSSRYLVKRTGEKVFLECVQDMDHENMFWYRQDPGLGLRLIYFSYDVKMKEKGDIPEGYSVSREKKERFSLILESASTNQTSMYLCASIQGGMGQETQYFGPGTRLLVL.

V gene TRBV7-9 combines with J gene TRBJ1-5; D is unclear. Trimming pared 1 base from V and 5 bases from J, leaving 12 bases between. Looked up from germline, CDR1 is SEHNR and CDR2 is FQNEAQ (reference sequence). The CDR3 has 15 residues. CDR3 DNA sequence: TGTGCCAGCAGCTTAGGTCCGGGTATGGATCAGCCCCAGCATTTT. Amino acids: CASSLGPGMDQPQHF.

This clone occurred a few times. The gene calls are TRBV7-6 and TRBJ2-7, with 10 positions matching TRBD1. The CDR3 has 15 residues. V shed 5 bases, J shed 3 bases, and the junction held 7 bases outside the gene matches. CDR1 SGHVS and CDR2 FNYEAQ come from the germline V gene. For the CDR3, the DNA is TGTGCCAGCAGCCCCTGGACAGGGGGATTCTACGAGCAGTACTTC. Residues: CASSPWTGGFYEQYF. Full variable domain (outside the CDR3, taken from reference TRBV7-6 and TRBJ2-7): GAGVSQSPRYKVTKRGQDVALRCDPISGHVSLYWYRQALGQGPEFLTYFNYEAQQDKSGLPNDRFSAERPEGSISTLTIQRTEQRDSAMYRCASSPWTGGFYEQYFGPGTRLTVT.